This TCR beta chain was recovered during a study of T cell repertoires in cytomegalovirus infection. This clonotype was recorded once. Its specificity is not known. This is likely a read error, given that the CDR3 carries no conserved phenylalanine or tryptophan at its end. CDR1 is SGHTA and CDR2 is FQGNSA in the germline V gene. This CDR3 has 14 residues. The ends lost 5 bases at V and 4 bases at J; junction bases unmatched: 7. General study points: Clonotypes of TCR beta that were HLA-C-restricted and CMV-specific dominated the ex vivo response.

TCRdb processed the reads anew with MiXCR; each CDR3 protein has one entry. The sample has 740,000 or so distinct CDR3 sequences, 35% seen once; the top ten hold 2.8%. This TCR was sampled from a human donor in good health (CMV status not recorded). Some clones in this sample may be carry-over from other donors' samples. This chain connects TRBV7-2 to TRBJ1-2; 7 nucleotides line up with TRBD1. Material for sequencing was PBMCs. The CDR3 here is CASSPNRGPYGYTY. In nucleotides, the CDR3 is TGTGCCAGCAGCCCAAACAGGGGACCCTATGGCTACACCTAC.